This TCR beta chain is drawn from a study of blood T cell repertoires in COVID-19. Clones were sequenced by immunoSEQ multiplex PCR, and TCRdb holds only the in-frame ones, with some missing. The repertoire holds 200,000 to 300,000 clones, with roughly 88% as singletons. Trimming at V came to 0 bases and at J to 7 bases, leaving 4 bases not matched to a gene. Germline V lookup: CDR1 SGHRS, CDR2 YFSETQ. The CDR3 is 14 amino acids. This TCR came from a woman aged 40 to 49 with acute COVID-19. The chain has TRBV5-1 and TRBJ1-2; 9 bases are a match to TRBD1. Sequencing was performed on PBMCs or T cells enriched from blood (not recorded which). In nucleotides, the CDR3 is TGCGCCAGCAGCTTGGGGGGACAGGGTTCTGGCTACACCTTC. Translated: CASSLGGQGSGYTF.